This TCR beta chain came from a study of lymphopenia after photon versus proton radiotherapy. The method was immunoSEQ multiplex PCR; TCRdb's version includes in-frame clones alone and lacks a portion of them. Here the sample spans tens of thousands of clones, around four fifths being singletons. Of note for this clone: Its antigen is as yet unknown.

Whole-study findings and limits: Only patients who died were analyzed for survival; proton advantage is unproven. A bigger post-nadir fall in TCR diversity correlated inversely with survival time in deceased patients. Post-nadir diversity loss with photons came from oligoclonal expansion, particularly CD8+ Temra cells.

Looked up from germline, CDR1 is MNHEY and CDR2 is SMNVEV (reference sequence). V dropped 3 bases and J dropped 13; count of bases not matched to a gene: 10. CDR3 length: 14 amino acids. This receptor was obtained from a man aged 60 to 69 with pancreatic cancer. V usage is TRBV27 and J usage is TRBJ2-1; 9 bases line up with TRBD2. The material sequenced was peripheral blood, taken from a patient treated with proton-based radiotherapy. The CDR3 DNA sequence: TGTGCCAGCAGTTTCGTGAGCGGGAGGAGTGGACAGTTCTTC. Amino acid sequence: CASSFVSGRSGQFF.